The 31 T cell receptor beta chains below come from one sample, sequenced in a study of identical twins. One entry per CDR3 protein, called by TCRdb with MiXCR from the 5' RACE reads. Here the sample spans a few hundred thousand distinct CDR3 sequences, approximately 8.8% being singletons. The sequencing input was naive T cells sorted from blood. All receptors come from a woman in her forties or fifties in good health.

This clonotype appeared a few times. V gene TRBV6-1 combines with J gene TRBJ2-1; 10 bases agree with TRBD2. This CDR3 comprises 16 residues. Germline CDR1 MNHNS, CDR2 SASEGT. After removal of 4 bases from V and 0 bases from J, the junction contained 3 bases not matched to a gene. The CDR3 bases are TGTGCCAGCAGTGTGGGGACTAGCGTCTCCTACAATGAGCAGTTCTTC. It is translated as CASSVGTSVSYNEQFF.

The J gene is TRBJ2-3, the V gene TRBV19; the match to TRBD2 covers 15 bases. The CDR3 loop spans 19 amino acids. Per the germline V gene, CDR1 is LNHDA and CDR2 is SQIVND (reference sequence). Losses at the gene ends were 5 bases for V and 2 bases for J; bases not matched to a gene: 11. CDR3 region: CASSVLTGLAGGATDTQYF. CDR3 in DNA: TGTGCCAGTAGTGTATTAACGGGACTAGCGGGAGGTGCCACAGATACGCAGTATTTT.

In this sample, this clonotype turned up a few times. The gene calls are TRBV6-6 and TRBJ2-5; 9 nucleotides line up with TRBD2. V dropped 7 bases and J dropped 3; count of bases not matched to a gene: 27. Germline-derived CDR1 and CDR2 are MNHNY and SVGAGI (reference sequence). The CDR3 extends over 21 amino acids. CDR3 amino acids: CASTPRRQGARLAASKETQYF. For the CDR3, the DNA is TGTGCCAGCACCCCTCGACGACAGGGAGCGAGACTAGCGGCAAGTAAAGAGACCCAGTACTTC.

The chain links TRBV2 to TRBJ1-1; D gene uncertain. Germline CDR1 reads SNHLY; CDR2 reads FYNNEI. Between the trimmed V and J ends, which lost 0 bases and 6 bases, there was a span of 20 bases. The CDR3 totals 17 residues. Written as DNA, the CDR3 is TGTGCCAGCAGTGAAGCCCCCAATTGGCGTGACTCCGCTGAAGCTTTCTTT. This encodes CASSEAPNWRDSAEAFF.

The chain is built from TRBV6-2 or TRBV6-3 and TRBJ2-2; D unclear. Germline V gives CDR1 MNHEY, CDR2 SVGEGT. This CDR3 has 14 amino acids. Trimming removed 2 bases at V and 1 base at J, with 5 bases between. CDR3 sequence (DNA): TGTGCCAGCAGTTACGACCTGAACACCGGGGAGCTGTTTTTT. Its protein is CASSYDLNTGELFF.

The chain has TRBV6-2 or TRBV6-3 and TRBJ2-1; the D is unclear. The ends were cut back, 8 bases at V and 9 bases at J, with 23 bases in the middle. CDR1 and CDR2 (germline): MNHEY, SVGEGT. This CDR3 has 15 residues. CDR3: CASRSSTPTLIEQFF. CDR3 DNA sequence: TGTGCCAGCCGCAGCTCGACTCCTACCCTAATTGAGCAGTTCTTC.

CDR3 nucleotides: TGTGCCTGGACTAGCGGGATACTTGAGCAGTTCTTC. It is translated as CAWTSGILEQFF. The rearrangement links TRBV30 to TRBJ2-1; 9 positions match TRBD2. Germline V lookup: CDR1 GTSNPN, CDR2 SVGIG (reference sequence). The CDR3 loop spans 12 amino acids. V lost 4 bases to trimming and J lost 9 bases; unmatched junction nucleotides: 4.

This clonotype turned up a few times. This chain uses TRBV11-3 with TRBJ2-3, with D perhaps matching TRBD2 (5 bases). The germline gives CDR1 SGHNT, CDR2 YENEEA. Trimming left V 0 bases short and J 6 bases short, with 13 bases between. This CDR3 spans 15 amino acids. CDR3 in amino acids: CASSLDLGGGDTQYF. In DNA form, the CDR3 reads TGTGCCAGCAGCTTAGATCTTGGCGGCGGGGATACGCAGTATTTT.

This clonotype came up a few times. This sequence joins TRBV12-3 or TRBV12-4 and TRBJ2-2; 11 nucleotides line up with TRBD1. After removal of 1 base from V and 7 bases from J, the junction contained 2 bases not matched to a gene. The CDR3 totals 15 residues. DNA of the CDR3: TGTGCCAGCAGTTTAGGGACAGGGGGCTTCGGGGAGCTGTTTTTT. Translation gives CASSLGTGGFGELFF.

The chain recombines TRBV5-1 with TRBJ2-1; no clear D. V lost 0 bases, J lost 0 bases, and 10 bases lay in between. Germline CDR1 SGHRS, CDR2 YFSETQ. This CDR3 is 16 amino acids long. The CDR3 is CASSLVESSSYNEQFF. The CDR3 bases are TGCGCCAGCAGCTTGGTTGAGTCTAGCTCCTACAATGAGCAGTTCTTC.

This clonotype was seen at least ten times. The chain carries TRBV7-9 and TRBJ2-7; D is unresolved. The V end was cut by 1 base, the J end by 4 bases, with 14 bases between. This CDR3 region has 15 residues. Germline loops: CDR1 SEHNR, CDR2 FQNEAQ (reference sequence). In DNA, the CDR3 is TGTGCCAGCAGCTTAGGGCTTGTCGGAGAATACGAGCAGTACTTC. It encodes CASSLGLVGEYEQYF.

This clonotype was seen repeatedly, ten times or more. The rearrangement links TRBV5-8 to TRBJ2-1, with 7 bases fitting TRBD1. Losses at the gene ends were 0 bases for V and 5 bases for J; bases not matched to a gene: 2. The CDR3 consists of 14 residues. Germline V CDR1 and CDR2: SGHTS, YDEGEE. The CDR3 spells CASSLDRGDNEQFF. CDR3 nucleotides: TGTGCCAGCAGCTTGGACAGGGGAGACAATGAGCAGTTCTTC.

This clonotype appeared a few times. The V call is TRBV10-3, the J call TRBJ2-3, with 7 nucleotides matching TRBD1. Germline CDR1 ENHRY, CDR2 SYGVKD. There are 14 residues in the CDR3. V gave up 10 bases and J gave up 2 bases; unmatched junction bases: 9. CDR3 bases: TGTGCCACGGTTGACAGGGATAACACAGATACGCAGTATTTT. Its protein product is CATVDRDNTDTQYF.

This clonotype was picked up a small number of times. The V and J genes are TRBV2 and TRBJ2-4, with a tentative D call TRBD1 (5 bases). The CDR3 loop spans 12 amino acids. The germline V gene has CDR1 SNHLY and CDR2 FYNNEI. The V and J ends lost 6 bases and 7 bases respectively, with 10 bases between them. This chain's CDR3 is CASRGQGNIQYF. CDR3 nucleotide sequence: TGTGCCAGCAGGGGGCAGGGTAACATTCAGTACTTC.

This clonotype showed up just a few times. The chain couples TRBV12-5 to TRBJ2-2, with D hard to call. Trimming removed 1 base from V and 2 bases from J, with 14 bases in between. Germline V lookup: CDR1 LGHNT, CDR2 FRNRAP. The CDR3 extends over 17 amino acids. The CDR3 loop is CASGLEDRAFNTGELFF. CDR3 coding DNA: TGTGCTAGTGGTTTGGAGGACCGGGCCTTTAACACCGGGGAGCTGTTTTTT.

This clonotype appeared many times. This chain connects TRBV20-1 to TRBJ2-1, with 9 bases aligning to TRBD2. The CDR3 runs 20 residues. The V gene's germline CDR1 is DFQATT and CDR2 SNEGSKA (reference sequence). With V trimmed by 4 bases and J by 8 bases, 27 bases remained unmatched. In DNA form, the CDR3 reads TGCAGTGCTATACCTCCTTTACGTCTGACTAGCGGCCTCCTCGGCCATGAGCAGTTCTTC. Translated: CSAIPPLRLTSGLLGHEQFF.

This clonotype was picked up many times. The CDR3 spells CASSEQGPSGYTF. The CDR3 DNA follows: TGCGCCAGCAGCGAACAGGGCCCCTCTGGCTACACCTTC. The rearrangement links TRBV5-1 to TRBJ1-2; D possibly corresponds to TRBD1 (6 bases). The CDR3 totals 13 residues. Trimming cost V 4 bases and J 7 bases, with 14 bases left between them. Germline CDR1 SGHRS, CDR2 YFSETQ.

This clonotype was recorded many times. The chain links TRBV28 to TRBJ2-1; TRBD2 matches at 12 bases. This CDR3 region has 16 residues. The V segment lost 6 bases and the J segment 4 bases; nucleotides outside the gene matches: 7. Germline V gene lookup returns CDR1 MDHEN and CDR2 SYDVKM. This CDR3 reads CASSQGLAGGYNEQFF. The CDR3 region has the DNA TGTGCCAGCAGCCAGGGGCTAGCGGGAGGGTACAATGAGCAGTTCTTC. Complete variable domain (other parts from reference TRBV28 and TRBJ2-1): DVKVTQSSRYLVKRTGEKVFLECVQDMDHENMFWYRQDPGLGLRLIYFSYDVKMKEKGDIPEGYSVSREKKERFSLILESASTNQTSMYLCASSQGLAGGYNEQFFGPGTRLTVL.

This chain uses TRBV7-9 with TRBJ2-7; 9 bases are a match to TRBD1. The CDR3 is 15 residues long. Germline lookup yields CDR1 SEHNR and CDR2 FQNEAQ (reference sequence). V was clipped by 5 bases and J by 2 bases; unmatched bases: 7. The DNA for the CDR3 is TGTGCCAGCAGCCCTACAGGGGGCCCTACCTACGAGCAGTACTTC. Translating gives CASSPTGGPTYEQYF.

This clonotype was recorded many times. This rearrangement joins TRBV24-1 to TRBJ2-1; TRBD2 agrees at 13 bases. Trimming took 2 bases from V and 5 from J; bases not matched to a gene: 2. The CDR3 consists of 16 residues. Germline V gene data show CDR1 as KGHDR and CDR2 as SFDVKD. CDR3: CATSDSGLAGHNEQFF. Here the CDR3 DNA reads TGTGCCACCAGTGATTCGGGACTAGCGGGACACAATGAGCAGTTCTTC.

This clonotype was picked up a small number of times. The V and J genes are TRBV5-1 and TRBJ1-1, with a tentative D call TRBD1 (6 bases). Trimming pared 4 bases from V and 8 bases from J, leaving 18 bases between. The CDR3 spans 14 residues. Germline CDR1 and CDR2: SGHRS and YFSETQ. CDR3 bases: TGCGCCAGCAGCCCGGGGAGGACAGAAAACGAAGCTTTCTTT. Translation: CASSPGRTENEAFF.

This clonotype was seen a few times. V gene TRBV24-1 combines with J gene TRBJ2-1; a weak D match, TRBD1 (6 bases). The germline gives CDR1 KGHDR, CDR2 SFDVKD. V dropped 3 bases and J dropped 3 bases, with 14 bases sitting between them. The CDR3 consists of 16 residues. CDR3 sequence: CATSDKTGDVYNEQFF. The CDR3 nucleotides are TGTGCCACCAGTGATAAGACAGGCGACGTCTACAATGAGCAGTTCTTC.

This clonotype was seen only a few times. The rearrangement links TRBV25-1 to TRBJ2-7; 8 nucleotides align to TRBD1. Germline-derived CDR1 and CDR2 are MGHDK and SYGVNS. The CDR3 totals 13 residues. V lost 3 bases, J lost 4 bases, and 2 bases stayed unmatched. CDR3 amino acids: CASSEDRVYEQYF. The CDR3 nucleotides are TGTGCCAGCAGTGAGGACAGGGTATACGAGCAGTACTTC.

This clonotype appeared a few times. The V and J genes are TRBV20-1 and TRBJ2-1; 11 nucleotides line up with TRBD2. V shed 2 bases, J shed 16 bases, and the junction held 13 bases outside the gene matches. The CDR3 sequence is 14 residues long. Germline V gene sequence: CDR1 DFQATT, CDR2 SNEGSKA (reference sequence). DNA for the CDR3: TGCAGTGCTAGACCCAGGTTACCGACTAGCGGGGTATTCTTC. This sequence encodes CSARPRLPTSGVFF.

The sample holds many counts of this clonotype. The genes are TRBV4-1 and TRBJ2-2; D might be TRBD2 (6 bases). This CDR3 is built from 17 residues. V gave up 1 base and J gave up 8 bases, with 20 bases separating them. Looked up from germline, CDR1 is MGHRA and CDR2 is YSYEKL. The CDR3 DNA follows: TGCGCCAGCAGCCAAGGTGTTCAGGGAGGCCATCCGGGGGAGCTGTTTTTT. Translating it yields CASSQGVQGGHPGELFF.

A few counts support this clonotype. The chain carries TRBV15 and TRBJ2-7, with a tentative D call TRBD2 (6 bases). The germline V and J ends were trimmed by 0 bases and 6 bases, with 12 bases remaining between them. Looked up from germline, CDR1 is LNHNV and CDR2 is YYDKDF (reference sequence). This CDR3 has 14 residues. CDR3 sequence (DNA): TGTGCCACCAGCAGAGATTCAGGAGGGTCCGAGCAGTACTTC. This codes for CATSRDSGGSEQYF. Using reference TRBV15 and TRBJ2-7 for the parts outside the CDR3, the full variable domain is DAMVIQNPRYQVTQFGKPVTLSCSQTLNHNVMYWYQQKSSQAPKLLFHYYDKDFNNEADTPDNFQSRRPNTSFCFLDIRSPGLGDTAMYLCATSRDSGGSEQYFGPGTRLTVT.

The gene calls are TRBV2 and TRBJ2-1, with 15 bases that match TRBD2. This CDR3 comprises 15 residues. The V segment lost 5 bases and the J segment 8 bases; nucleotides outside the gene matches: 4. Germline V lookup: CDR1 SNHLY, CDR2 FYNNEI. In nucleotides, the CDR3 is TGTGCCAGCAGTCGGACTAGCGGGAGGGTGGATGAGCAGTTCTTC. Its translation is CASSRTSGRVDEQFF.

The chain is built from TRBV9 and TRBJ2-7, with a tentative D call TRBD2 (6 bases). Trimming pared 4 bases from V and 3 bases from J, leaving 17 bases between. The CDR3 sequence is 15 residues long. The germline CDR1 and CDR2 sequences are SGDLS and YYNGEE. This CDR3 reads CASSPETSTIYEQYF. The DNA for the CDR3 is TGTGCCAGCAGCCCTGAGACTAGTACGATCTACGAGCAGTACTTC.

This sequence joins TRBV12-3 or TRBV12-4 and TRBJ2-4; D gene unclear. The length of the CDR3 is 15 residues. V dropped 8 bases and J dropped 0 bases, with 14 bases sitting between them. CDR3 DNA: TGTGCCAGCGGGATGTTAAGGCTAGCCAAAAACATTCAGTACTTC. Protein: CASGMLRLAKNIQYF.

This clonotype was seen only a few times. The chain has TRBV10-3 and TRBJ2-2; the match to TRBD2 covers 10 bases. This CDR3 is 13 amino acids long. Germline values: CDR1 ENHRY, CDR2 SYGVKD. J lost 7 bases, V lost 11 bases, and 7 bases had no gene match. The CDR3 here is CALKREGLGELFF. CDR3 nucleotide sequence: TGTGCCCTCAAGCGGGAGGGCCTCGGGGAGCTGTTTTTT.

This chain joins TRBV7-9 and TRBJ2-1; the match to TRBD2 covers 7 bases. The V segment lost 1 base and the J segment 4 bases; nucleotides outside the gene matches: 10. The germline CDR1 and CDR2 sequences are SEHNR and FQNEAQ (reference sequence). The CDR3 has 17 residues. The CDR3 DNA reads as TGTGCCAGCAGCTTAGTGACTAGCCCTACACTTTACAATGAGCAGTTCTTC. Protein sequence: CASSLVTSPTLYNEQFF.